The source of this TCR beta chain is a study of regulatory T cells in long-lasting Graves disease. Study-level findings and limits: When disease was persistent, TRBV28, TRBJ1-2 and TRBJ2-5 were the favored segments.

Germline V gene sequence: CDR1 DFQATT, CDR2 SNEGSKA (reference sequence). V was pared by 1 base and J by 3 bases, with 13 bases between. CDR3 length: 14 amino acids. This clonotype was seen ten or more times. Antigen specificity is unknown. Time point noted: persistent/refractory GD, antithyroid drugs over 5 years with positive TRAb. Making the TCR library involved RNA that had been extracted from PBMCs. HTBI primers from iRepertoire and Arm-PCR of CDR3 regions yielded the TCR beta libraries. TCRdb independently ran MiXCR on the multiplex PCR reads; one entry per CDR3 protein. This table holds roughly 360,000 distinct CDR3 sequences, about 23% found once.

The sequencing used peripheral blood mononuclear cells (PBMCs), collected when the disease was refractory, from a patient treated with antithyroid drugs. This clonotype was sampled from a woman aged 40-49 years with Graves disease. The V gene is TRBV20-1, the J gene TRBJ2-7; D uncertain. CDR3 loop: CSARGSPTLYEQYF. The CDR3 nucleotides read TGCAGTGCTAGAGGGTCCCCAACCCTCTACGAGCAGTACTTC.